This record concerns one T cell receptor beta chain sequence. Original analysis: By means of reference gene primer amplification, nucleated cell counts were estimated. Generated by immunoSEQ multiplex PCR, the TCRdb table keeps only in-frame clones and is missing some. From that table come the V and J calls and clone size; the DNA was used to work out D and trimming. The table includes about 430,000 clones, approximately 90% detected once. The data were taken from a study of blood T cell repertoires in COVID-19. Those enrolled, adults aged roughly 18 to 90 years, came from under 25 US areas. Exposed participants encountered a COVID-19 case during the 2 weeks preceding study entry. The CDR3 is 16 residues long. The germline gives CDR1 WSHSY, CDR2 SAAADI. V lost 4 bases to trimming and J lost 1 base, with 17 bases between them.

This chain links TRBV10-2 with TRBJ2-7; no clear D gene. The sequence came from a woman under 30 who had been exposed to COVID-19. Material for sequencing was PBMCs or T cells enriched from blood (not recorded which). This CDR3 reads CASSARIRSMSYEQYF. Written as DNA, the CDR3 is TGCGCCAGCAGTGCAAGGATCAGGTCGATGTCCTACGAGCAGTACTTC.